In its sample, the clone carrying this T cell receptor beta chain was seen many times. Antigen specificity is unknown. This sample is drawn from a study of Graves' ophthalmopathy and Graves' hyperthyroidism. Study-wide points: Separation of ophthalmopathy from stable hyperthyroidism was achieved by a 13-signature model, at roughly 88% sensitivity and approximately 84% specificity.

The CDR3 totals 12 residues. The ends were cut back, 3 bases at V and 2 bases at J, with 7 bases in the middle. From germline, CDR1 is DFQATT and CDR2 SNEGSKA (reference sequence). From RNA, the CDR3 regions of TCR beta chains were amplified and sequenced. An initial RT-PCR round employing HTBI primers preceded a second-round multiplex PCR. A single record per CDR3 protein comes from TCRdb applying MiXCR to the multiplex PCR reads. In the table there are 300,000 to 400,000 distinct CDR3 sequences, roughly 15% of which are singletons. Additional autoimmune diseases, uncontrolled infections, pregnancy or lactation disqualified patients. Clinical symptoms and serum thyroxine were used for diagnosis; TRAb, thyroid ultrasound and orbital computed tomography were also relied on.

This rearrangement joins TRBV20-1 to TRBJ2-5; D perhaps matches TRBD1 (6 bases). Specimen: peripheral blood. This TCR was sampled from an adult man with Graves' ophthalmopathy. The CDR3 loop is CSASGQQETQYF. The CDR3 DNA sequence: TGCAGTGCTAGCGGACAGCAAGAGACCCAGTACTTC.